The 25 T cell receptor beta chains presented below share a single source sample, sequenced in a study of T cell responses to AZD1222 COVID-19 vaccine. Method: immunoSEQ multiplex PCR; TCRdb's copy keeps in-frame clones and lacks some. The sample consists of over 150,000 clones, around 94% of them appearing once. Sample: peripheral blood, taken 28 days after the second AZD1222 dose. These receptors came from an adult who received the AZD1222 COVID-19 vaccine.

Comments on this clone: At one end the junction does not follow the germline gene, possibly because of a read error. J is TRBJ2-5 and V is TRBV9, with 10 bases aligning to TRBD2. The length of the CDR3 is 14 residues. Germline CDR1 and CDR2: SGDLS and YYNGEE. The DNA for the CDR3 is TGTGCCAGCAGCGTAGCCCCCAGCGGGGGGGGTCTTGACTTC. Amino acid sequence: CASSVAPSGGGLDF.

This sequence joins TRBV20-1 and TRBJ1-1, with unresolved D. This CDR3 is 11 amino acids long. V dropped 3 bases and J dropped 12 bases, with 14 bases sitting between them. Germline V CDR1 and CDR2: DFQATT, SNEGSKA (reference sequence). CDR3: CSARGDGVTFF. The CDR3 bases are TGCAGTGCTAGGGGAGATGGGGTTACTTTCTTT.

This chain uses TRBV28 with TRBJ2-7, with 13 bases that match TRBD2. Germline CDR1 MDHEN, CDR2 SYDVKM. The CDR3 totals 15 residues. V dropped 8 bases and J dropped 2; count of bases not matched to a gene: 6. CDR3 sequence (DNA): TGTGCCAGCGGACCGGGACTAGCGGGGCCCTACGAGCAGTACTTC. Translation: CASGPGLAGPYEQYF.

The rearrangement joins TRBV5-1 to TRBJ1-1; possibly TRBD1 for D (5 bases). The CDR3 loop spans 16 amino acids. CDR1 is SGHRS, CDR2 YFSETQ, per germline. Deletions cut 4 bases from V and 0 bases from J, with 16 bases between. CDR3 bases: TGCGCCAGCAGCCCGGCCCTGGGCAGGGTGAACACTGAAGCTTTCTTT. Protein product: CASSPALGRVNTEAFF.

J is TRBJ2-7 and V is TRBV7-9; D not resolved. Trimming pared 4 bases from V and 0 bases from J, leaving 7 bases between. Germline V gene lookup returns CDR1 SEHNR and CDR2 FQNEAQ (reference sequence). The CDR3 has 13 residues. The CDR3 DNA is TGTGCCAGCAGCTCGGTCTCCTCCTACGAGCAGTACTTC. Residues: CASSSVSSYEQYF.

The rearrangement joins TRBV7-8 to TRBJ1-1; TRBD1 agrees at 11 bases. Unmatched junction bases numbered 6, after V lost 5 bases and J lost 7 bases. CDR3 length: 14 residues. Germline assignment: CDR1 SGHVS and CDR2 FQNEAQ. This CDR3 reads CASSPDGTGGEAFF. CDR3 nucleotide sequence: TGTGCCAGCAGCCCTGACGGGACAGGGGGTGAAGCTTTCTTT.

V usage is TRBV7-9 and J usage is TRBJ1-4, with a possible D match to TRBD1 (6 bases). The CDR3 has 14 residues. V lost 5 bases, J lost 7 bases, and 14 bases lay in between. Germline V gene sequence: CDR1 SEHNR, CDR2 FQNEAQ (reference sequence). DNA of the CDR3: TGTGCCAGCAGCCGTACAGGGAGCGGTGAAAAACTGTTTTTT. Its translation is CASSRTGSGEKLFF.

The chain joins TRBV10-3 to TRBJ2-3; 7 nucleotides align to TRBD2. V trimming: 6 bases; J trimming: 4 bases; junction bases outside the gene matches: 7. CDR3 length: 14 residues. Germline assignment: CDR1 ENHRY and CDR2 SYGVKD. CDR3 coding DNA: TGTGCCATCAGCGGGGACTACCGACCAGATACGCAGTATTTT. It encodes CAISGDYRPDTQYF.

This clone came up once. Other DNA variants within this sample encode the same CDR3. This rearrangement joins TRBV5-1 to TRBJ2-3; unclear D gene. In germline, CDR1 is SGHRS, CDR2 YFSETQ. CDR3 length: 14 residues. V dropped 0 bases and J dropped 0 bases, with 5 bases sitting between them. This chain's CDR3 is CASSLGGSTDTQYF. CDR3 nucleotides: TGCGCCAGCAGCTTGGGTGGCAGCACAGATACGCAGTATTTT.

This rearrangement joins TRBV28 to TRBJ1-2; D is perhaps TRBD1 (6 bases). This CDR3 contains 15 residues. V lost 5 bases to trimming and J lost 7 bases, with 20 bases between them. Per the germline V gene, CDR1 is MDHEN and CDR2 is SYDVKM. CDR3 bases: TGTGCCAGCAGTACAGGGCGTTCTCCTGAGGGTGGCTACACCTTC. Its translation is CASSTGRSPEGGYTF.

This chain's CDR3 is CASSSAGDEAFF. CDR3 nucleotides: TGTGCCAGCAGCTCGGCAGGGGATGAAGCTTTCTTT. The V call is TRBV7-9, the J call TRBJ1-1; possibly TRBD1 for D (6 bases). Germline CDR1 reads SEHNR; CDR2 reads FQNEAQ (reference sequence). This CDR3 has 12 amino acids. V was pared by 4 bases and J by 7 bases, with 10 bases between.

This chain connects TRBV28 to TRBJ1-3, with D perhaps matching TRBD1 (5 bases). Germline CDR1 MDHEN, CDR2 SYDVKM. Trimming left V 6 bases short and J 1 base short, with 10 bases between. The CDR3 runs to 14 residues. CDR3 sequence (DNA): TGTGCCAGCAGCTGGGGGGGATCTGGAAACACCATATATTTT. As protein: CASSWGGSGNTIYF.

This clone was seen a single time. The CDR3 DNA is TGTGCCAGCAGTTTATCGTTCCCCGGAGACTACGAGCAGTACTTC. Residues: CASSLSFPGDYEQYF. The rearrangement joins TRBV27 to TRBJ2-7, with D uncertain. CDR1 is MNHEY, CDR2 SMNVEV, per germline (reference sequence). The germline V and J ends were trimmed by 0 bases and 3 bases, with 12 bases remaining between them. The CDR3 totals 15 residues.

The sample holds one count of this clone. The chain combines TRBV28 with TRBJ1-2; no clear D gene. The V gene lost 2 bases and the J gene lost 10 bases, with 11 bases spanning the gap. This CDR3 is 12 amino acids long. In germline, CDR1 is MDHEN, CDR2 SYDVKM. DNA of the CDR3: TGTGCCAGCAGTTTAATGGTCGGAATCTACACCTTC. Its protein product is CASSLMVGIYTF.

This clone was counted only a few times. The chain uses TRBV5-1 and TRBJ2-5, with D perhaps TRBD2 (6 bases). The CDR3 totals 14 residues. Trimming pared 4 bases from V and 2 bases from J, leaving 12 bases between. Germline V gene sequence: CDR1 SGHRS, CDR2 YFSETQ. The CDR3 nucleotides read TGCGCCAGCAGCGCGGGACTCGAACAAGAGACCCAGTACTTC. Its protein product is CASSAGLEQETQYF.

The chain recombines TRBV4-1 with TRBJ1-1; D call uncertain. The CDR3 has 17 residues. V gave up 0 bases and J gave up 1 base, with 15 bases separating them. CDR1 and CDR2 (germline): MGHRA, YSYEKL. The CDR3 coding sequence is TGCGCCAGCAGCCAAGAACGCGTGCGGCAGCGGAACACTGAAGCTTTCTTT. This gives the protein CASSQERVRQRNTEAFF.

This chain connects TRBV5-1 to TRBJ1-1; 7 bases are shared with TRBD1. Germline CDR1 is SGHRS and CDR2 is YFSETQ. This CDR3 contains 14 residues. Germline trimming cut 6 bases from V and 1 base from J; bases unmatched to any gene: 6. CDR3 amino acids: CASTRGSSNTEAFF. The CDR3 DNA is TGCGCCAGCACCAGGGGGAGTTCGAACACTGAAGCTTTCTTT. Full variable domain (remainder filled in from reference TRBV5-1 and TRBJ1-1): KAGVTQTPRYLIKTRGQQVTLSCSPISGHRSVSWYQQTPGQGLQFLFEYFSETQRNKGNFPGRFSGRQFSNSRSEMNVSTLELGDSALYLCASTRGSSNTEAFFGQGTRLTVV.

The chain recombines TRBV2 with TRBJ2-5, with D perhaps TRBD1 or TRBD2 (5 bases each). The CDR3 consists of 17 residues. The germline V gene has CDR1 SNHLY and CDR2 FYNNEI. V shed 4 bases and J shed 4 bases, with 22 bases lying between them. The CDR3 nucleotides read TGTGCCAGCAGTGTTCTCCGGAGAGGGGTTACGGGAGAGACCCAGTACTTC. It translates to CASSVLRRGVTGETQYF.

The V and J genes are TRBV9 and TRBJ2-1; no clear D. V was cut by 0 bases and J by 8 bases, with 6 bases left in between. Germline CDR1 SGDLS, CDR2 YYNGEE. The CDR3 loop spans 12 amino acids. This CDR3 reads CASSVGGDEQFF. DNA of the CDR3: TGTGCCAGCAGCGTAGGTGGTGATGAGCAGTTCTTC.

The V call is TRBV5-6, the J call TRBJ2-5; 7 bases match TRBD1. CDR1 SGHDT and CDR2 YYEEEE come from the germline V gene. J lost 2 bases, V lost 1 base, and 8 bases had no gene match. The CDR3 is 16 residues long. CDR3 protein: CASSLFLQGEQETQYF. As DNA, the CDR3 is TGTGCCAGCAGCTTGTTCCTTCAGGGGGAACAAGAGACCCAGTACTTC.

The chain has TRBV7-9 and TRBJ2-7; TRBD2 might be the D (6 bases). Deletions cut 5 bases from V and 3 bases from J, with 11 bases between. The CDR3 covers 13 residues. In germline, CDR1 is SEHNR, CDR2 FQNEAQ (reference sequence). The chain's CDR3 is CASSDGRFYEQYF. The CDR3 coding sequence is TGTGCCAGCAGCGATGGGAGGTTCTACGAGCAGTACTTC.

The chain couples TRBV27 to TRBJ1-2; 10 nucleotides line up with TRBD1. Germline V lookup: CDR1 MNHEY, CDR2 SMNVEV (reference sequence). Germline trimming cut 10 bases from V and 4 bases from J; bases unmatched to any gene: 9. The CDR3 runs to 14 residues. CDR3 in amino acids: CATRWGQGTYGYTF. For the CDR3, the DNA is TGTGCCACCAGATGGGGACAGGGGACCTATGGCTACACCTTC.

The chain links TRBV19 to TRBJ1-2, with 11 bases aligning to TRBD1. The V and J ends lost 1 base and 3 bases, in that order; junction bases with no gene match: 7. Germline V CDR1 and CDR2: LNHDA, SQIVND (reference sequence). CDR3 length: 17 residues. The CDR3 here is CASSIGSLGQGDYGYTF. CDR3 nucleotide sequence: TGTGCCAGTAGTATAGGATCCCTGGGACAGGGGGACTATGGCTACACCTTC.

This clone appeared a few times. This chain joins TRBV18 and TRBJ1-4, with no clear D. Germline values: CDR1 KGHSH, CDR2 LQKENI. This CDR3 has 12 residues. Trimming cost V 1 base and J 7 bases, with 4 bases left between them. The CDR3 DNA follows: TGTGCCAGCTCACCACAGGGTGAAAAACTGTTTTTT. Translated: CASSPQGEKLFF.

This clone has only one observation. This sequence joins TRBV19 and TRBJ2-3, with 10 bases fitting TRBD2. After removal of 4 bases from V and 6 bases from J, the junction contained 19 bases not matched to a gene. CDR3 length: 19 residues. The V gene's germline CDR1 is LNHDA and CDR2 SQIVND (reference sequence). CDR3 nucleotide sequence: TGTGCCAGTAGTACCCCCCCCGGGGCTAGCGGGAGTATGCTGGATACGCAGTATTTT. This translates into CASSTPPGASGSMLDTQYF.